The T cell receptor (beta chain) described here comes from a study of early T cells in non-severe SARS-CoV-2 infection. In the study overall: Sequencing of bulk RNA from unsorted whole blood was done, without chain pairing.

V was trimmed by 3 bases and J by 3 bases, leaving 10 bases between them. Per the germline V gene, CDR1 is SGHTA and CDR2 is FQGNSA. The CDR3 is 14 residues long. Unique molecular identifiers were added to individual cDNA molecules. TCRdb independently ran MiXCR on the 5' RACE reads; one entry per CDR3 protein. The sample comprises more than 15,000 distinct CDR3 sequences, approximately 5.4% of which are singletons, and approximately 6.8% rests with the top ten. This clonotype occurred a few times. V gene TRBV7-2 combines with J gene TRBJ2-3, with D uncertain. The origin of this receptor is an adult who was a healthcare worker with PCR-confirmed SARS-CoV-2 infection or an uninfected control (not recorded which). The source material was whole blood, sampled at baseline. This CDR3 is CASSLYGSTDTQYF. CDR3 nucleotide sequence: TGTGCCAGCAGCTTGTACGGGTCTACAGATACGCAGTATTTT.